Shown below are 2 T cell receptor beta chains from a single sample sequenced in a study of blood T cell repertoires in COVID-19. Only in-frame clones appear in the TCRdb table, and some are missing; sequencing was by immunoSEQ multiplex PCR. The table shows approximately 260,000 clones, with around nine tenths occurring only once. Sequencing was performed on PBMCs or T cells enriched from blood (not recorded which). The source is a woman aged 55 to 70 who had recovered from COVID-19.

The CDR3 bases are TGTGCCAGCAGTTTTCCCGGGGAATCCTACGAGCAGTACTTC. Its protein product is CASSFPGESYEQYF. This sequence joins TRBV28 and TRBJ2-7, with D possibly being TRBD2 (5 bases). The germline V and J ends were trimmed by 3 bases and 1 base, with 10 bases remaining between them. This CDR3 region has 14 residues. Per germline, CDR1 MDHEN and CDR2 SYDVKM.

This clone was seen a few times. V is TRBV10-1 and J is TRBJ2-7, with a tentative D call TRBD1 (5 bases). CDR3 length equals 11 residues. V lost 6 bases, J lost 6 bases, and 9 bases lay in between. The germline V gene encodes CDR1 WNHNN and CDR2 SYGVQD (reference sequence). The CDR3 loop reads CASSQGAEQYF. CDR3 DNA: TGCGCCAGCAGCCAGGGTGCCGAGCAGTACTTC.